This T cell receptor (beta chain) was retrieved from a study of technical replicates of blood from a handful of donors. CDR3 size: 16 residues. With 3 bases clipped from V and 3 bases from J, the junction kept 9 bases outside the gene matches. Germline-derived CDR1 and CDR2 are PRHDT and FYEKMQ (reference sequence). TCRdb's table, derived via immunoSEQ multiplex PCR, lists solely in-frame clones and lacks some. The repertoire holds more than 70,000 clones, with about 91% as singletons. Sequencing was performed on T cells isolated from PBMCs. The TCR originated in a human donor in good health. The chain combines TRBV13 with TRBJ1-2; the match to TRBD1 covers 8 bases. The CDR3 DNA follows: TGTGCCAGCAGCTTGCGACAGGGGTCCCACTACTATGGCTACACCTTC. Protein: CASSLRQGSHYYGYTF.